This T cell receptor beta chain was recorded in a study of T cell responses to AZD1222 COVID-19 vaccine. Overall study results and limits: Clonal diversity was possibly underestimated, and the donors were mostly white British, with more females. Researchers took repertoire samples only after the peak T cell response had come. Compared with day 0, the breadth and depth of the Spike-specific TCR repertoire rose significantly after two doses of AZD1222. Baseline testing showed seropositivity in only a handful of AZD1222 recipients.

Regarding this clone: What it binds is not known. The junction departs from the called germline gene at one end, perhaps through a read error.

Germline V gene lookup returns CDR1 MNHEY and CDR2 SVGAGI. This CDR3 has 13 residues. Sequencing used immunoSEQ multiplex PCR; TCRdb keeps in-frame clones, though not all of them. The sample has more than 100,000 clones, about nine tenths seen once; the top ten hold 7% to 9%. The TCR originated in an adult in good health. This sample comprised peripheral blood, obtained on day 0 of AZD1222 vaccination. V is TRBV6-5 and J is TRBJ1-1; tentative D call: TRBD1 (6 bases). CDR3 in DNA: TGTGCCAGCAGTTCGGACAGTCGCACTGAAGCCTTCTTT. Its translation is CASSSDSRTEAFF.